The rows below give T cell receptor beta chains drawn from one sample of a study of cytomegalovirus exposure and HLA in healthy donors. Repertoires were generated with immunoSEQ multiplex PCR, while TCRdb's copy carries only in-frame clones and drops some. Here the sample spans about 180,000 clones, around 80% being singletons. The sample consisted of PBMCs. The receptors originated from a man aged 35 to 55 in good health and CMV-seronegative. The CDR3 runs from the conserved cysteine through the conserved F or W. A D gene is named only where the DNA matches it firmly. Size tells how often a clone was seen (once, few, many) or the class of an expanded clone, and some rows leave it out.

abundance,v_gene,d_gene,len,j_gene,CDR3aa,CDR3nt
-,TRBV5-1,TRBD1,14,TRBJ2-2,CASIPGTGSGELFF,TGCGCCAGCATTCCCGGGACAGGGTCCGGGGAGCTGTTTTTT
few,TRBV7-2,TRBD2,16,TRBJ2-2,CASSFHGRVDTGELFF,TGTGCCAGCAGCTTCCACGGGAGGGTCGACACCGGGGAGCTGTTTTTT
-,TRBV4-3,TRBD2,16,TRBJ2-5,CASSQDYGTSQETQYF,TGCGCCAGCAGCCAAGATTACGGGACTAGCCAAGAGACCCAGTACTTC
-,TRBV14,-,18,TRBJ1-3,CASSRVQGMTASGNTIYF,TGTGCCAGCAGCCGCGTCCAGGGGATGACGGCGTCTGGAAACACCATATATTTT
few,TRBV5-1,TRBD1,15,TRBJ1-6,CASSRIGTGDSPLHF,TGCGCCAGCAGCCGTATCGGGACAGGGGATTCACCCCTCCACTTT
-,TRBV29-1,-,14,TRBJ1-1,CSAGHRNLNTEAFF,TGCAGCGCGGGACACCGCAATCTGAACACTGAAGCTTTCTTT
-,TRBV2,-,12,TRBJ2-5,CASMRARETQYF,TGTGCCAGCATGAGGGCCAGGGAGACCCAGTACTTC
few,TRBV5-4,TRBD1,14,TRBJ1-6,CASSLDRGNSPLHF,TGTGCCAGCAGCCTGGACAGGGGTAATTCACCCCTCCACTTT
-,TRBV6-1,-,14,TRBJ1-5,CASSEERKNQPQHF,TGTGCCAGCAGTGAAGAGAGGAAAAATCAGCCCCAGCATTTT
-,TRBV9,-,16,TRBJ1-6,CASSVGEGSPNSPLHF,TGTGCCAGCAGCGTAGGGGAGGGTTCCCCTAATTCACCCCTCCACTTT
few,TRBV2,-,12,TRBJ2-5,CASSQVQETQYF,TGTGCCAGTTCACAGGTCCAAGAGACCCAGTACTTC
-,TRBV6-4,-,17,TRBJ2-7,CASSVVRGRASSYEQYF,TGTGCCAGCAGTGTGGTAAGGGGCAGGGCCAGCTCCTACGAGCAGTACTTC
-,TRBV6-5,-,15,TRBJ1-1,CASSYAALRNTEAFF,TGTGCCAGCAGTTACGCGGCCCTGCGGAACACTGAAGCTTTCTTT
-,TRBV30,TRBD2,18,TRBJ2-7,CAWSVQFISGGYSYEQYF,TGTGCCTGGAGTGTACAGTTTATTAGCGGGGGGTACAGTTACGAGCAGTACTTC
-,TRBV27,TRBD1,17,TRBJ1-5,CASSLAGRQGVNQPQHF,TGTGCCAGCAGTTTAGCAGGGAGACAGGGTGTCAATCAGCCCCAGCATTTT
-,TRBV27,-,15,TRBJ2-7,CASSFRDTLSYEQYF,TGTGCCAGCAGTTTCAGGGACACCCTCTCCTACGAGCAGTACTTC
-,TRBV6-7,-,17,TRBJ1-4,CASSYWIRGGRGEKLFF,TGTGCCAGCAGTTATTGGATCCGGGGGGGGCGGGGGGAAAAACTGTTTTTT
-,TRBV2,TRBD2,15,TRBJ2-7,CASRGRTSGGDRQYF,TGTGCCAGCAGGGGCCGGACTAGCGGGGGGGACCGGCAGTACTTC
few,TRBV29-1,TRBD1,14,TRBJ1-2,CSVEHRTGKKGYTF,TGCAGCGTTGAACATAGGACAGGAAAGAAGGGCTACACCTTC
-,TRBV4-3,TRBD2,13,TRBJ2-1,CASSRRRGNEQFF,TGCGCCAGCAGTCGACGGCGGGGGAATGAGCAGTTCTTC
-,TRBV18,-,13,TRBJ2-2,CASSPGLDGELFF,TGTGCCAGCTCACCAGGGCTTGACGGGGAGCTGTTTTTT
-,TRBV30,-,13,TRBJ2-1,CACTGFRYNEQFF,TGTGCCTGCACAGGGTTCCGATACAATGAGCAGTTCTTC
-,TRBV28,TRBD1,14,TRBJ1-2,CATSGQGGDYGYTF,TGTGCCACCTCGGGACAGGGAGGGGACTATGGCTACACCTTC
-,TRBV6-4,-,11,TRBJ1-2,CASRPPRGYTF,TGTGCCAGCAGGCCGCCGAGAGGCTACACCTTC
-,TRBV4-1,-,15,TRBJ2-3,CASSMGLFPTDTQYF,TGCGCCAGCAGCATGGGACTCTTCCCCACAGATACGCAGTATTTT
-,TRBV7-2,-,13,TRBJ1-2,CASRTGTSYGYTF,TGTGCCAGCAGGACCGGGACAAGCTATGGCTACACCTTC
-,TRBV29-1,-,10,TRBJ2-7,CSVGEGEQYF,TGCAGCGTAGGCGAGGGCGAGCAGTACTTC
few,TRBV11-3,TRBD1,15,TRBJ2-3,CASSLLTGAKDTQYF,TGTGCCAGCAGCTTATTGACAGGGGCAAAAGATACGCAGTATTTT
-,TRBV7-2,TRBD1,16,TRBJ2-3,CASSKNRDRGSDTQYF,TGTGCCAGCAGCAAAAACCGGGACAGGGGTTCAGATACGCAGTATTTT
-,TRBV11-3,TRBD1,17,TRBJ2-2,CASSLTGALPNTGELFF,TGTGCCAGCAGCTTGACAGGGGCCCTTCCGAACACCGGGGAGCTGTTTTTT
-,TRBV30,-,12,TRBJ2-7,CAWSGGLYEQYF,TGTGCCTGGAGTGGGGGCTTATACGAGCAGTACTTC
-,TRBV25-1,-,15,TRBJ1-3,CASSELRDSGNTIYF,TGTGCCAGCAGTGAATTACGGGACTCTGGAAACACCATATATTTT
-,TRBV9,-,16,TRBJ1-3,CASSVKSSSSGNTIYF,TGTGCCAGCAGCGTAAAGAGCTCGAGCTCTGGAAACACCATATATTTT
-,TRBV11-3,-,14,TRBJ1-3,CASSLNGHGNTIYF,TGTGCCAGCAGCTTAAATGGGCACGGAAACACCATATATTTT
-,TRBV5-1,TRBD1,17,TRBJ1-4,CASSLVGQGASDEKLFF,TGCGCCAGCAGCTTGGTGGGACAGGGGGCGAGCGATGAAAAACTGTTTTTT
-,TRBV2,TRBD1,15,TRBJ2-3,CASSADRVVTDTQYF,TGTGCCAGCAGTGCCGACAGGGTTGTAACAGATACGCAGTATTTT
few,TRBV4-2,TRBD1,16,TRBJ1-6,CASSLNYGTDPMPLHF,TGTGCCAGCAGCCTAAACTACGGGACAGATCCTATGCCCCTCCACTTT
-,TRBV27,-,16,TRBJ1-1,CASSLTGALTNTEAFF,TGTGCCAGCAGTTTAACTGGGGCCTTGACGAACACTGAAGCTTTCTTT
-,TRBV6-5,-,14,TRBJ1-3,CASSYGPRGNTIYF,TGTGCCAGCAGTTACGGCCCTAGGGGAAACACCATATATTTT
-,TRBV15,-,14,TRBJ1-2,CATSRDAGVYGYTF,TGTGCCACCAGCAGAGACGCAGGGGTTTATGGCTACACCTTC
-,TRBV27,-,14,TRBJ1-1,CASNLQGGNTEAFF,TGTGCCAGCAATCTACAGGGCGGAAACACTGAAGCTTTCTTT
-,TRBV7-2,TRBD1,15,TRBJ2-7,CASSAGTGVTYEQYF,TGTGCCAGCAGCGCCGGGACAGGGGTGACATACGAGCAGTACTTC
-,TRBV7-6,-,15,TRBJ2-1,CASSSRQGRGFEQFF,TGTGCCAGCAGCTCCCGACAGGGGAGGGGATTTGAGCAGTTCTTC
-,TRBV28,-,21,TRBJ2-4,CAIPFPDLPRSHCLAKNIQYF,TGTGCCATCCCGTTCCCCGACCTCCCCAGGTCCCACTGTTTAGCCAAAAACATTCAGTACTTC